The text below deals with one TCR beta chain. Its specificity is unknown. This specimen comes from a study of T cells after yellow fever vaccination. A single record per CDR3 protein comes from TCRdb applying MiXCR to the 5' RACE reads. Among about 320,000 distinct CDR3 sequences listed, roughly an eighth were seen once. Study-level points and caveats: Weaker overall was a secondary response that nonetheless peaked faster, on day 5 versus 15.

Material: CD4+ T cells sorted from PBMCs, obtained 15 days after the yellow fever booster vaccination. The receptor was isolated from a man between 18 and 35 years old who received the YFV17D yellow fever vaccine.

CDR3 sequence: CASSQPGARGPGANVLTF. The CDR3 DNA is TGCGCCAGCAGCCAGCCAGGGGCGCGGGGGCCTGGGGCCAACGTCCTGACTTTC. This chain connects TRBV4-1 to TRBJ2-6, with D possibly being TRBD2 (7 bases). From germline, CDR1 is MGHRA and CDR2 YSYEKL. This CDR3 has 18 residues. The V end lost 3 bases, the J end lost 2 bases, and 17 bases lay between the germline ends.